This T cell receptor (beta chain) was captured in a study of T cell repertoires in cytomegalovirus infection. Across the study: Recently identified HLA-C-restricted and well-studied HLA-B-restricted CMV epitopes were used. Matching HLA type, along with CMV infection, was indicated by public TCR beta signatures.

A single record per CDR3 protein comes from TCRdb applying MiXCR to the reads. Of hundreds of thousands of distinct CDR3 sequences detected, approximately 32% appear once; the ten largest clones hold under 15%. Overall study findings and caveats: What dominated the ex vivo response were HLA-C-restricted CMV-specific TCR beta clonotypes.

Germline V CDR1 and CDR2: MNHEY, SVGEGT. The V segment lost 5 bases and the J segment 8 bases; nucleotides outside the gene matches: 9. This CDR3 has 15 amino acids. A word on this clonotype: Antigen: not known.

The sequence was obtained from a human donor in good health (CMV status not recorded). Some clones in this sample may be carry-over from other donors' samples. The V and J genes are TRBV6-2 or TRBV6-3 and TRBJ2-1, with TRBD1 matching 10 bases. The specimen was cultured CD8+ T cells from PBMCs, collected from culture after CMV antigen stimulation. CDR3 region: CASSHRQGAVDEQFF. The CDR3 nucleotides are TGTGCCAGCAGTCACCGACAGGGGGCTGTCGATGAGCAGTTCTTC.